This T cell receptor (beta chain) derives from a study of blood T cell repertoires in COVID-19. Study at large: Sample material is recorded as cDNA or gDNA derived from T cells, B-cell-depleted T cells, or PBMCs.

Only a few counts were recorded for this clone. Germline-derived CDR1 and CDR2 are LNHDA and SQIVND (reference sequence). Trimming pared 3 bases from V and 2 bases from J, leaving 13 bases between. The CDR3 is 16 amino acids. In the original analysis: Amplified reference gene primers provided the basis for estimating nucleated cell counts. Profiled with immunoSEQ multiplex PCR; TCRdb holds only in-frame clones, not every one. V, J and clone size were drawn from that table, and D and trimming were deduced from the DNA. The sample yields about 190,000 clones, about 85% seen once. The sequence was obtained from a man between 65 and 80 years old with active or convalescent COVID-19. The chain is built from TRBV19 and TRBJ2-2; tentative D call: TRBD1 (5 bases). Sequencing input: peripheral blood. The CDR3 reads CASSIVLTVNTGELFF. The CDR3 DNA follows: TGTGCCAGTAGTATCGTACTGACAGTTAACACCGGGGAGCTGTTTTTT.